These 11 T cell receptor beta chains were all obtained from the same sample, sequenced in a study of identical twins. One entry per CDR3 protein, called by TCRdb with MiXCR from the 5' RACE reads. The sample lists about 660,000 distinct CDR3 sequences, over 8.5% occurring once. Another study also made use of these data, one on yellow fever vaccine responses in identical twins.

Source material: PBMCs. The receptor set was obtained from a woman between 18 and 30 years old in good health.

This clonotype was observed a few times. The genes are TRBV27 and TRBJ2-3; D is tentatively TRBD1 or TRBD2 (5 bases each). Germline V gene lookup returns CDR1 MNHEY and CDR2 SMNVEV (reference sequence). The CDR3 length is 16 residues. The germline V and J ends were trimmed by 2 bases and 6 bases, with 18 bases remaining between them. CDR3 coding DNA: TGTGCCAGCAGTTTACTTAGTCCGGTGGGGGACGATACGCAGTATTTT. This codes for CASSLLSPVGDDTQYF.

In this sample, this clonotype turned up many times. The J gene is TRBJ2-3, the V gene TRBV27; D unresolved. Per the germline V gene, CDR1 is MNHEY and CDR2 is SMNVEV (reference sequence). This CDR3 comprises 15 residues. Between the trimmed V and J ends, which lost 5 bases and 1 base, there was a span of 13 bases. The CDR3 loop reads CASSQLLWRTDTQYF. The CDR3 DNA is TGTGCCAGCAGTCAACTACTATGGCGCACAGATACGCAGTATTTT.

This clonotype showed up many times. CDR3 DNA: TGTGCCAGCAGTTGGCAAGCAACAGATACGCAGTATTTT. This encodes CASSWQATDTQYF. This chain uses TRBV6-2 or TRBV6-3 with TRBJ2-3; D gene unclear. Trimming stripped 4 bases from V and 3 bases from J, with 8 bases between. The germline V gene encodes CDR1 MNHEY and CDR2 SVGEGT. The CDR3 contains 13 residues.

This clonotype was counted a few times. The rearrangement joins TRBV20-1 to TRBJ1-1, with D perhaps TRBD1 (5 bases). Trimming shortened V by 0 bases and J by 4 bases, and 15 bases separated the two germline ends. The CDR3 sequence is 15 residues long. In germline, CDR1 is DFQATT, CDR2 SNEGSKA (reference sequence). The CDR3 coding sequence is TGCAGTGCTAGAGATTACGGCAGGGTCAGCACTGAAGCTTTCTTT. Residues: CSARDYGRVSTEAFF.

This CDR3 reads CASSFHFGLAGDYNEQFF. CDR3 nucleotide sequence: TGTGCCAGCAGTTTCCACTTCGGACTAGCGGGAGACTACAATGAGCAGTTCTTC. This chain joins TRBV6-5 and TRBJ2-1; TRBD2 matches 13 bases. V lost 4 bases to trimming and J lost 3 bases; unmatched junction nucleotides: 9. The V gene's germline CDR1 is MNHEY and CDR2 SVGAGI. This CDR3 is built from 18 residues.

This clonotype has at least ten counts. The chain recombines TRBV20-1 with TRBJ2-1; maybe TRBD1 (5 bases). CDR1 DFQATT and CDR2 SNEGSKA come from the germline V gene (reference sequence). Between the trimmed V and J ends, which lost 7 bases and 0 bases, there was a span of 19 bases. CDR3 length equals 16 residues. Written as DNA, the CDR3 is TGCAGTGACACATATCATAGGGGCCTCTCCTACAATGAGCAGTTCTTC. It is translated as CSDTYHRGLSYNEQFF.

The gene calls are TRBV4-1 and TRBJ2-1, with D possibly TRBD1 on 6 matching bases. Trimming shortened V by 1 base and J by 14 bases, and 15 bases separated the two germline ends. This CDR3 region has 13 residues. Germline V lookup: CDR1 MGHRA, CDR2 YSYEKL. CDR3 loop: CASSQARGMREFF. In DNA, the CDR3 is TGCGCCAGCAGCCAAGCCAGGGGTATGCGGGAGTTCTTC.

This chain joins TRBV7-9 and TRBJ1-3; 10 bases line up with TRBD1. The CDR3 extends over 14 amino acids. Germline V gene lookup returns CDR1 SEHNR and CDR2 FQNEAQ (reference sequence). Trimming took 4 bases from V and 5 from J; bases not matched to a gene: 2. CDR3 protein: CASSSGQGRNTIYF. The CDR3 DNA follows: TGTGCCAGCAGCTCGGGACAGGGGAGAAACACCATATATTTT.

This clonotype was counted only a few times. CDR3 coding DNA: TGTGCCTGGACCCGCGGGCTCGAGACAGATACGCAGTATTTT. Protein product: CAWTRGLETDTQYF. The chain employs TRBV30 and TRBJ2-3; perhaps TRBD2 as D (5 bases). The V and J ends lost 4 bases and 3 bases respectively, with 14 bases between them. Per the germline V gene, CDR1 is GTSNPN and CDR2 is SVGIG (reference sequence). The CDR3 has 14 residues.

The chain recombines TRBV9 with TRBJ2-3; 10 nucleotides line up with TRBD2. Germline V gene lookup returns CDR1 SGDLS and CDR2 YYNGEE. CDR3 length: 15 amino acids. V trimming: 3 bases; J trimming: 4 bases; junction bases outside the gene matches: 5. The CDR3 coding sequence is TGTGCCAGCAGCGCCCTAGCGGGGGACCCAGATACGCAGTATTTT. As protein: CASSALAGDPDTQYF. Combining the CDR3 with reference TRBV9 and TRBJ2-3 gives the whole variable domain DSGVTQTPKHLITATGQRVTLRCSPRSGDLSVYWYQQSLDQGLQFLIQYYNGEERAKGNILERFSAQQFPDLHSELNLSSLELGDSALYFCASSALAGDPDTQYFGPGTRLTVL.

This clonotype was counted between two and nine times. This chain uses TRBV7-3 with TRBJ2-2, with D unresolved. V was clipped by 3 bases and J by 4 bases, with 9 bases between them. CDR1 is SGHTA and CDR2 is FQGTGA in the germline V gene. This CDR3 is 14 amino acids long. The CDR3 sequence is CASSFYWGTGELFF. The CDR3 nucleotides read TGTGCCAGCAGCTTTTACTGGGGCACCGGGGAGCTGTTTTTT.